This T cell receptor beta chain was observed in a study of Ad26.COV2.S vaccination and SARS-CoV-2 variants. The protocol was immunoSEQ multiplex PCR, while the TCRdb copy is restricted to in-frame clones and leaves out a portion. This sample yields roughly 250,000 clones, of which approximately 90% are seen a single time; about 2.7% belongs to the top ten. Sample treatment: some 20 received Ad26.COV2.S at low or high dose, single or two shots; roughly five received placebo; per-sample allocation not given. Repertoires come from day 63 after the first vaccine or placebo injection. Sequencing used peripheral blood, obtained in a trial of Ad26.COV2.S vaccine versus placebo. This receptor was identified in a person aged 18-65 years who received the Ad26.COV2.S COVID-19 vaccine or a placebo.

CDR3 sequence: CSVTTGSNTGELFF. CDR3 coding DNA: TGCAGCGTGACGACAGGGTCGAACACCGGGGAGCTGTTTTTT. The chain recombines TRBV29-1 with TRBJ2-2, with TRBD1 matching 7 bases. The germline CDR1 and CDR2 sequences are SQVTM and ANQGSEA. The CDR3 runs 14 residues. Trimming cost V 6 bases and J 0 bases; bases outside gene matches: 4.